Each of the 7 T cell receptor beta chains below was sequenced from the same sample in a study of graft-versus-host responses after intestinal transplantation (dated by TCRdb to the early 2020s). Which antigens these TCRs recognize remains unknown. Library preparation employed the immunoSEQ multiplex PCR assay. Entries here come from immuneACCESS through TCRdb and include only in-frame sequences with V and J called. Some clones fail to appear in such tables; in the studies checked, an unresolved V gene covers under half of the shortfall, and the cause of the remainder is unknown. This sample comprises some 120,000 clones, more than 85% of them detected only once. In total, the top ten clones hold 0.95% to 1.5% of the sample. The sample's time point label, in plain terms: cells obtained before transplantation from donor or recipient. The input for sequencing was unstimulated CD8+ T cells sorted from spleen or lymph node cells, taken before transplant. The receptors were sampled from a human donor who was the organ donor for an intestinal transplant.

Notes on this clone: One end of the junction varies from germline; a read error may be responsible. The chain employs TRBV4-3 and TRBJ2-1; D is unclear. The germline V gene has CDR1 LGHNA and CDR2 YSLEER. This CDR3 is built from 15 residues. This CDR3 reads CASSDIVVSHNEQFF. The CDR3, as DNA: TGCGCCAGCAGCGACATAGTAGTCTCCCACAATGAGCAGTTCTTC.

The V and J genes are TRBV15 and TRBJ2-7; 12 bases are shared with TRBD1. This CDR3 comprises 15 residues. The trim removed 3 bases at V and 7 bases at J, leaving 7 bases unmatched. In germline, CDR1 is LNHNV, CDR2 YYDKDF (reference sequence). The CDR3 DNA reads TGTGCCACCAGCAGGGAAAGGGACAGGGGGCGGGAGCAGTACTTC. Translating it yields CATSRERDRGREQYF.

A single count supports this clone. The CDR3 spells CAISERLGTDYEQYF. The DNA for the CDR3 is TGTGCCATCAGTGAACGATTAGGGACAGACTACGAGCAGTACTTC. This rearrangement joins TRBV10-3 to TRBJ2-7, with TRBD1 matching 7 bases. The V gene end was trimmed by 3 bases and the J gene end by 3 bases; junction bases not matched to a gene: 8. This CDR3 has 15 amino acids. Looked up from germline, CDR1 is ENHRY and CDR2 is SYGVKD.

Of note for this clone: One end of the junction fails to match germline, which may point to a read error. The sample holds other DNA sequences that translate to the same CDR3. The chain couples TRBV30 to TRBJ1-1; D gene unclear. CDR1 and CDR2 from the germline V gene are GTSNPN and SVGIG (reference sequence). The CDR3 has 13 residues. As DNA, the CDR3 is TGTGCTTGGAGTGTTTTGGAGAACACTGAAGCTTTCTTT. Translated, it gives CAWSVLENTEAFF.

This clone was counted a few times. J is TRBJ2-2 and V is TRBV4-1; TRBD2 matches at 11 bases. The CDR3 spans 14 residues. V lost 8 bases to trimming and J lost 2 bases; unmatched junction nucleotides: 1. Germline assignment: CDR1 MGHRA and CDR2 YSYEKL. CDR3 loop: CASGTSGNTGELFF. The CDR3 bases are TGCGCCAGCGGGACTAGCGGTAACACCGGGGAGCTGTTTTTT.

This sequence joins TRBV28 and TRBJ1-2; no reliable D call. Trimming left V 1 base short and J 6 bases short, with 9 bases between. From germline, CDR1 is MDHEN and CDR2 SYDVKM. CDR3 size: 13 residues. CDR3 sequence reads: CASSLSSTHGYTF. CDR3 DNA sequence: TGTGCCAGCAGTTTATCCTCTACTCATGGCTACACCTTC.

The gene calls are TRBV4-1 and TRBJ2-7; TRBD2 matches 8 bases. Germline assignment: CDR1 MGHRA and CDR2 YSYEKL. V shed 1 base, J shed 7 bases, and the junction held 3 bases outside the gene matches. The CDR3 runs to 13 residues. Here the CDR3 reads CASSQAGGREQYF. DNA for the CDR3: TGCGCCAGCAGCCAAGCGGGAGGGCGTGAGCAGTACTTC.